This TCR beta chain emerged from a study of shared clonotypes between healthy human individuals. Study observations and caveats: In contrast to clonotypes shared by all four donors, non-shared clonotypes had lower generation probabilities.

Comments on this clone: No antigen is known for it.

Data came from immunoSEQ multiplex PCR; TCRdb stores just in-frame clones and leaves some out. The sample includes 1 million to 1.3 million clones, about 84% of them seen just once. The CDR3 sequence is 16 residues long. Germline-derived CDR1 and CDR2 are MGHRA and YSYEKL. V shed 0 bases and J shed 6 bases, with 15 bases lying between them. The sequence came from a man aged 18 to 29 in good health. Some clones in this sample may be carry-over from other donors' samples. The chain combines TRBV4-1 with TRBJ1-5; maybe TRBD1 (5 bases). The source material was memory CD4+ T cells from PBMCs. Sample subset: CD45RA-negative fraction. The CDR3 coding sequence is TGCGCCAGCAGCCAAGATCTGGCCAGGGAGAGTCAGCCCCAGCATTTT. It specifies CASSQDLARESQPQHF.